This TCR beta chain was retrieved from a study of T cell clusters in autoimmune cytopenias. TRB rearrangements were amplified by touch-down multiplex PCR with mixed TRB-A/B primers. TCRdb derives one entry per CDR3 protein from the multiplex PCR reads, leaving out DNA. The sample features about 710 distinct CDR3 sequences, with about 50% in its top ten. Study-wide points: The cluster-lack signature was not seen for secondary cytopenia versus chronic lymphocytic leukemia. TRB repertoire shifts in secondary cytopenia and chronic lymphocytic leukemia mostly reflected lymphoma, not autoimmunity.

Measured by frequency, this clonotype is large. The antigen is undetermined. CDR1 is SGHAT, CDR2 FQDESV, per germline (reference sequence). CDR3 length: 12 amino acids. Each sample's input was roughly 230 ng genomic DNA, about 38,000 genome equivalents. The source material was peripheral blood. The source is a human donor with an autoimmune cytopenia or autoimmune hepatitis (not recorded which). V usage is TRBV11-1 and J usage is TRBJ1-2. CDR3 residues: CASSRANYGYTF.